The T cell receptor (beta chain) described here comes from a study of cytomegalovirus exposure and HLA in healthy donors. In the study overall: An early data release held 70 million to 90 million unique TCRs from HLA-typed donors.

With 60 Vbeta and 13 Jbeta primers, the PCR was carried out. TCRdb keeps only in-frame clones here, not all; method: immunoSEQ multiplex PCR. Here the sample spans under 200,000 clones, 79% being singletons. Study conclusions and caveats: It was reported in a later analysis that an Asian-associated ancestry cluster showed fewer N-insertions than the 666-donor mean. Earlier findings revealed that most TCR beta V segments proved productive either about 90% or about 30% of the time.

To note about this clone: The target antigen is unknown.

The CDR3 length is 15 residues. This sequence was found in a woman aged 50 to 60 in good health and CMV-seronegative. The chain uses TRBV21-1 and TRBJ2-5; TRBD1 was called by the table and not checked on the DNA. TRBV21-1 corresponds to a pseudogene. Sequencing was done on a sample of PBMCs. CDR3 DNA: TGTGCCAACAATTCGGACAGGGGGCCCAAAGAGACCCAGTACTTC. Its protein is CANNSDRGPKETQYF.